Listed below are T cell receptor beta chains from one sample, sequenced in a study of blood T cell repertoires in COVID-19. Profiling relied on immunoSEQ multiplex PCR, and the TCRdb table lists in-frame clones only, not all of them. The table includes approximately 60,000 clones, 76% detected once. The sample consisted of peripheral blood. Source of these receptors: a man aged 45-60 years with active or convalescent COVID-19. CDR3s include the opening cysteine and the closing phenylalanine or tryptophan. A D gene is named only where the DNA matches it firmly. Clone size is given for some rows only: seen once, a few or many times, or a class if the clone is expanded.

TRBV14	TRBJ1-4	NA	NA	CASSQEDSRWELFF	TGTGCCAGCAGCCAGGAGGACAGCCGGTGGGAACTGTTTTTT
TRBV5-4	TRBJ1-2	NA	few	CASSPETGPLNYGYTF	TGTGCCAGCAGCCCGGAGACAGGACCCTTGAACTATGGCTACACCTTC
TRBV6-5	TRBJ1-5	NA	few	CASSYDRGNQPQHF	TGTGCCAGCAGTTATGATCGGGGGAATCAGCCCCAGCATTTT
TRBV6-6	TRBJ2-5	TRBD2	few	CASSYPAGGETQYF	TGTGCCAGCAGTTACCCAGCGGGGGGAGAGACCCAGTACTTC
TRBV19	TRBJ1-6	TRBD1	NA	CASSTNTGDYNSPLHF	TGTGCCAGTAGTACAAACACAGGGGATTATAATTCACCCCTCCACTTT
TRBV11-2	TRBJ2-4	TRBD2	NA	CASSQATGGVGKNIQYF	TGTGCCAGCAGCCAGGCGACTGGGGGGGTTGGCAAAAACATTCAGTACTTC
TRBV7-2	TRBJ2-2	TRBD2	NA	CASSLNGGAEGPGELFF	TGTGCCAGCAGCTTGAACGGGGGGGCGGAAGGGCCCGGGGAGCTGTTTTTT
TRBV27	TRBJ2-1	TRBD1	few	CASKPGQGWNEQFF	TGTGCCAGCAAACCGGGACAGGGATGGAATGAGCAGTTCTTC
TRBV14	TRBJ1-2	NA	NA	CASSQDTGPYGYTF	TGTGCCAGCAGCCAAGATACAGGACCCTATGGCTACACCTTC
TRBV19	TRBJ1-1	TRBD1	NA	CASRRQGRFDTEAFF	TGTGCCAGTAGACGACAGGGGAGATTCGACACTGAAGCTTTCTTT
TRBV5-1	TRBJ1-5	NA	NA	CASSLDPGSGPQHF	TGCGCCAGCAGCTTGGATCCGGGGTCCGGGCCCCAGCATTTT
TRBV2	TRBJ1-5	TRBD1	NA	CASRAGTGNQPQHF	TGTGCCAGCAGAGCCGGGACAGGGAACCAGCCCCAGCATTTT
TRBV11-3	TRBJ2-2	NA	few	CASNAGGPDGELFF	TGTGCCAGCAACGCGGGCGGCCCCGACGGGGAGCTGTTTTTT
TRBV3-1/TRBV3-2	TRBJ2-1	TRBD2	NA	CASSLAGGTGEQFF	TGTGCCAGCAGCCTAGCGGGGGGCACAGGTGAGCAGTTCTTC
TRBV9	TRBJ1-2	NA	NA	CASSVEMGGSYGYTF	TGTGCCAGCAGCGTAGAAATGGGGGGGAGCTATGGCTACACCTTC
TRBV7-7	TRBJ2-1	TRBD2	few	CASSLAGVDNSEQFF	TGTGCCAGCAGTTTAGCGGGAGTCGACAACAGTGAGCAGTTCTTC
TRBV12-3/TRBV12-4	TRBJ2-1	TRBD2	few	CASSLAGGIEQFF	TGTGCCAGCAGTTTAGCGGGAGGGATTGAGCAGTTCTTC
TRBV15	TRBJ1-3	NA	NA	CATSTGHRVGSGNTIYF	TGTGCCACCAGCACAGGGCACCGGGTTGGCTCTGGAAACACCATATATTTT
TRBV19	TRBJ2-1	NA	few	CASSSEFFAALFNEQFF	TGTGCCAGTAGTTCGGAGTTCTTTGCTGCTCTGTTTAATGAGCAGTTCTTC
TRBV2	TRBJ1-1	NA	NA	CASSLKGVEFNTEAFF	TGTGCCAGCAGTCTTAAGGGGGTAGAGTTCAACACTGAAGCTTTCTTT
TRBV7-2	TRBJ2-5	TRBD2	NA	CASSLGGLAGETQYF	TGTGCCAGCAGCTTAGGAGGTCTAGCGGGAGAGACCCAGTACTTC
TRBV6-5	TRBJ2-1	TRBD2	NA	CASSYLAGGQNEQFF	TGTGCCAGCAGTTACTTAGCGGGGGGGCAAAATGAGCAGTTCTTC
TRBV11-2	TRBJ2-1	TRBD2	NA	CASSLDAGGLREQFF	TGTGCCAGCAGCTTAGATGCGGGGGGGCTTCGTGAGCAGTTCTTC
TRBV19	TRBJ2-1	TRBD2	once	CASSIALGGGSRDNEQFF	TGTGCCAGTAGTATAGCCCTCGGAGGCGGGAGTCGAGACAATGAGCAGTTCTTC
TRBV4-1	TRBJ2-2	TRBD2	NA	CASSRLGAGLNTGELFF	TGCGCCAGCAGCCGCCTAGGAGCGGGACTGAACACCGGGGAGCTGTTTTTT
TRBV18	TRBJ1-1	TRBD1	NA	CASSQTGDREGAFF	TGTGCCAGCTCACAAACCGGAGACAGGGAAGGAGCTTTCTTT
TRBV19	TRBJ1-1	NA	NA	CPPHVGAGGAAFF	TGTCCCCCCCACGTGGGGGCGGGGGGGGCAGCTTTCTTT
TRBV11-3	TRBJ2-2	NA	NA	CASSLVDLGGATGELFF	TGTGCCAGCAGCTTAGTTGACCTGGGCGGGGCCACCGGGGAGCTGTTTTTT
TRBV7-8	TRBJ2-7	NA	NA	CASSAHAWTVGGYEQYF	TGTGCCAGCAGCGCCCACGCCTGGACGGTGGGAGGCTACGAGCAGTACTTC
TRBV24-1	TRBJ2-3	TRBD1	NA	CATSDPRDRGGDTQYF	TGTGCCACCAGTGACCCCCGGGACAGGGGTGGAGATACGCAGTATTTT